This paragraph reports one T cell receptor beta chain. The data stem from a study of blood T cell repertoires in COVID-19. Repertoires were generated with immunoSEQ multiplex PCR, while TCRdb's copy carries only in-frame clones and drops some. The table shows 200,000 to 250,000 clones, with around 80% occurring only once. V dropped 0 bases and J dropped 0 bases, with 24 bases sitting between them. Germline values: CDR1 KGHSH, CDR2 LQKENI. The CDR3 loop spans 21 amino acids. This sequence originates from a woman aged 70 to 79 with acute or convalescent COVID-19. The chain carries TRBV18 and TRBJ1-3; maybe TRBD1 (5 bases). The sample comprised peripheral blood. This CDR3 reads CASSPPNRRAGFGSSGNTIYF. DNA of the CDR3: TGTGCCAGCTCACCACCAAACCGGAGGGCAGGGTTCGGGAGCTCTGGAAACACCATATATTTT.